Given below is one T cell receptor beta chain in context. This specimen belongs to a study of T cell changes during pregnancy in multiple sclerosis. Assay used: immunoSEQ multiplex PCR; TCRdb lists only in-frame clones, some missing. The sample contains some 99,000 clones, roughly nine tenths of which appear only once. The germline CDR1 and CDR2 sequences are SGHNT and YENEEA. This CDR3 region has 13 residues. The V gene lost 1 base and the J gene lost 5 bases, with 8 bases spanning the gap. Source: peripheral blood, taken after pregnancy. The J gene is TRBJ1-1, the V gene TRBV11-3; no firm D call. The source of this sequence is a female donor in good health, enrolled as a control in a pregnancy study. This CDR3 is CASSLGRGTEAFF. CDR3 nucleotide sequence: TGTGCCAGCAGCTTAGGTCGGGGTACTGAAGCTTTCTTT.